This TCR beta chain is drawn from a study of identical twins. Template switching (which added a universal primer site) was used, and cDNA carried unique molecular identifiers. TCRdb ran MiXCR on the 5' RACE reads and lists one entry per CDR3 protein. The sample carries some 500,000 distinct CDR3 sequences, roughly a fifth recorded once. CDR3 length equals 12 residues. CDR1 MNHEY and CDR2 SMNVEV come from the germline V gene (reference sequence). With 8 bases removed from V and 7 bases from J, the gap between germline ends came to 12 bases. This clonotype has more than one count but fewer than ten. This sample also appeared in a second study, on T cells expressing NK-cell markers. That report adds: Sequencing of TCR beta repertoires drew on sorted CD3+CD56+NKG2C+, CD3+CD56+NKG2C- and CD3+CD56-NKG2C+ T cells. With respect to HCMV, most of the eight sequenced donors were seropositive, and one was seronegative. Dominant NKG2C+ clonotypes were found to form about 1.0-7.5% of CD8+ T cells in five to seven donors.

The sequencing sample was made of CD4+ T cells sorted from blood. This clonotype was sampled from a woman younger than 35 in good health. The chain combines TRBV27 with TRBJ2-1; possible D gene TRBD1, 5 bases. CDR3 amino acids: CASPAPGNEQFF. CDR3 DNA: TGTGCCAGCCCCGCCCCAGGGAATGAGCAGTTCTTC.